The 19 T cell receptor beta chains listed next were all sequenced from one sample in a study of molecular identifiers for immune sequencing clone quantification. TCRdb recomputed calls from the PCR reads with MiXCR, one row per CDR3 protein. The sample records around 480,000 distinct CDR3 sequences, 20% to 25% being singletons. Sample: naive CD8+ T cells from blood, with Jurkat cell RNA spiked in. The subset was: FACS-sorted CD8+CD4-CCR7+CD45RA+ naive T cells. Every receptor here comes from a human donor in good health. Some libraries in this study had Jurkat cell RNA spiked in.

J is TRBJ2-6 and V is TRBV18, with TRBD1 identical over 10 bases. The CDR3 contains 19 residues. The V and J ends lost 3 bases and 0 bases, in that order; junction bases with no gene match: 8. The germline gives CDR1 KGHSH, CDR2 LQKENI. In DNA, the CDR3 is TGTGCCAGCTCACCCGTGGGACAGGGGCGTTTCTCTGGGGCCAACGTCCTGACTTTC. Translated: CASSPVGQGRFSGANVLTF.

This clonotype was picked up many times. The chain employs TRBV5-4 and TRBJ1-3; D ambiguous. The germline CDR1 and CDR2 sequences are SGHNT and YYREEE (reference sequence). The CDR3 runs to 14 residues. V was shortened by 2 bases and J by 2 bases, with 8 bases between the two germline ends. The CDR3 protein is CASSFDSTGNTIYF. In nucleotides, the CDR3 is TGTGCCAGCAGCTTTGATTCCACTGGAAACACCATATATTTT.

This clonotype was seen a few times. The chain joins TRBV27 to TRBJ2-7; 10 bases are a match to TRBD1. The CDR3 has 15 amino acids. The germline gives CDR1 MNHEY, CDR2 SMNVEV (reference sequence). Trimming took 4 bases from V and 0 from J; bases not matched to a gene: 3. CDR3 in amino acids: CASSYGQGVSYEQYF. The DNA of the CDR3 is TGTGCCAGCAGTTATGGACAGGGGGTCTCCTACGAGCAGTACTTC.

A note on this clonotype: This may stem from a read error, because a much larger clone lies one nucleotide away. Because it lacks the conserved phenylalanine or tryptophan at the end, this CDR3 is likely a read error. The genes are TRBV29-1 and TRBJ2-7; 7 bases agree with TRBD1. With 3 bases clipped from V and 2 bases from J, the junction kept 10 bases outside the gene matches. The V gene's germline CDR1 is SQVTM and CDR2 ANQGSEA. The CDR3 totals 15 residues. This CDR3 is CSVEFSTGETYEQYS. CDR3 nucleotides: TGCAGCGTTGAGTTTAGTACAGGGGAAACCTACGAGCAGTACTCC.

There are many counts of this clonotype. The chain couples TRBV24-1 to TRBJ2-2; 10 bases are shared with TRBD1. This CDR3 comprises 17 residues. CDR1 and CDR2 from the germline V gene are KGHDR and SFDVKD. The junction had 4 bases not matched to a gene; V was cut back by 4 bases and J by 0 bases. The CDR3 sequence: CATSEPGQGANTGELFF. The CDR3 DNA sequence: TGTGCCACCAGTGAACCCGGACAGGGGGCGAACACCGGGGAGCTGTTTTTT.

In its sample, this clonotype was seen many times. The rearrangement joins TRBV13 to TRBJ2-4, with a tentative D call TRBD1 (7 bases). V lost 5 bases to trimming and J lost 3 bases, with 17 bases between them. Germline V gene data show CDR1 as PRHDT and CDR2 as FYEKMQ (reference sequence). This CDR3 spans 16 amino acids. Here the CDR3 DNA reads TGTGCCAGCAGCCCAGACAGGGAGGTCGGCAAAAACATTCAGTACTTC. It translates to CASSPDREVGKNIQYF. Combining the CDR3 with reference TRBV13 and TRBJ2-4 gives the whole variable domain AAGVIQSPRHLIKEKRETATLKCYPIPRHDTVYWYQQGPGQDPQFLISFYEKMQSDKGSIPDRFSAQQFSDYHSELNMSSLELGDSALYFCASSPDREVGKNIQYFGAGTRLSVL.

This clonotype was counted at least ten times. The rearrangement links TRBV20-1 to TRBJ2-1, with 11 bases matching TRBD1. The CDR3 consists of 15 residues. Germline-derived CDR1 and CDR2 are DFQATT and SNEGSKA (reference sequence). J gave up 4 bases and V 5 bases, and 7 bases lay outside the gene matches. CDR3 nucleotide sequence: TGCAGTGCTCGCACCCGGGACAGGGGGTACAATGAGCAGTTCTTC. The encoded protein is CSARTRDRGYNEQFF.

The V gene is TRBV20-1, the J gene TRBJ1-1, with D hard to call. Trimming removed 7 bases at V and 5 bases at J, with 20 bases between. The CDR3 has 14 amino acids. CDR1 is DFQATT and CDR2 is SNEGSKA in the germline V gene (reference sequence). The CDR3 sequence is CSETGDVGYTEAFF. CDR3 DNA sequence: TGCAGTGAAACGGGCGACGTTGGGTATACTGAAGCTTTCTTT.

About this clonotype: This may stem from a read error, because a much larger clone lies one nucleotide away. The chain recombines TRBV6-2 or TRBV6-3 with TRBJ2-1, with 8 bases aligning to TRBD2. Germline lookup yields CDR1 MNHEY and CDR2 SVGEGT. The CDR3 runs 15 residues. This chain's CDR3 is CASSSRLAYYSEQFF. The CDR3 DNA reads TGTGCCAGCAGTTCACGACTAGCGTATTACAGTGAGCAGTTCTTC.

This clonotype was observed a handful of times. The V and J genes are TRBV4-3 and TRBJ1-6, with D hard to call. The CDR3 has 16 amino acids. Germline assignment: CDR1 LGHNA and CDR2 YSLEER. The V end was cut by 4 bases, the J end by 6 bases, with 16 bases between. The CDR3 spells CASSRLRESGNSPLHF. The CDR3 region has the DNA TGCGCCAGCAGCCGTTTACGGGAGTCCGGTAATTCACCCCTCCACTTT.

V usage is TRBV5-1 and J usage is TRBJ2-3; weak D call: TRBD2 (6 bases). Germline values: CDR1 SGHRS, CDR2 YFSETQ. V was clipped by 3 bases and J by 4 bases, with 24 bases between them. The CDR3 has 18 amino acids. CDR3 DNA: TGCGCCAGCAGCTCGGAAGGGTACGGGATGGTAGCGGCAGATACGCAGTATTTT. It specifies CASSSEGYGMVAADTQYF.

With respect to this clonotype: A single base separates this from a much larger clone, so it may be a read error. The V and J genes are TRBV20-1 and TRBJ1-2; no clear D gene. Per the germline V gene, CDR1 is DFQATT and CDR2 is SNEGSKA (reference sequence). This CDR3 is built from 11 residues. CDR3 bases: TGCAGTGCTAGAGACCCTCTGAGCTACGCCTTC. It translates to CSARDPLSYAF.

Many counts were recorded for this clonotype. The rearrangement joins TRBV7-9 to TRBJ1-2; the match to TRBD1 covers 8 bases. V lost 2 bases and J lost 6; bases outside the gene matches: 2. Germline lookup yields CDR1 SEHNR and CDR2 FQNEAQ (reference sequence). The CDR3 runs to 13 residues. The CDR3 reads CASSLNRGDGYTF. Written as DNA, the CDR3 is TGTGCCAGCAGCTTAAACAGGGGGGATGGCTACACCTTC.

The sample holds many counts of this clonotype. The genes are TRBV19 and TRBJ1-3; D is ambiguous. The CDR3 sequence is 11 residues long. Germline V lookup: CDR1 LNHDA, CDR2 SQIVND (reference sequence). With 10 bases removed from V and 3 bases from J, the gap between germline ends came to 7 bases. The CDR3 sequence is CATLFGNTIYF. The CDR3 nucleotides read TGTGCCACCCTGTTTGGAAACACCATATATTTT.

This clonotype was detected only a few times. The gene calls are TRBV30 and TRBJ2-1; D ambiguous. Germline values: CDR1 GTSNPN, CDR2 SVGIG (reference sequence). The CDR3 runs to 12 residues. Trimming stripped 4 bases from V and 3 bases from J, with 7 bases between. The CDR3 loop reads CAWNVVYNEQFF. The CDR3 DNA reads as TGTGCCTGGAATGTTGTCTACAATGAGCAGTTCTTC.

In its sample, this clonotype was seen many times. This chain links TRBV7-2 with TRBJ2-3; tentatively, D is TRBD1 or TRBD2 (6 bases each). The V gene's germline CDR1 is SGHTA and CDR2 FQGNSA. The CDR3 spans 15 residues. Trimming left V 1 base short and J 2 bases short, with 10 bases between. CDR3 region: CASSLEQGLTDTQYF. The CDR3 DNA reads TGTGCCAGCAGCTTAGAACAGGGACTCACAGATACGCAGTATTTT.

The chain carries TRBV28 and TRBJ2-5; 8 bases agree with TRBD1. V lost 1 base, J lost 3 bases, and 7 bases stayed unmatched. CDR1 is MDHEN, CDR2 SYDVKM, per germline. The CDR3 consists of 16 residues. The CDR3 nucleotides read TGTGCCAGCAGTTTATTATTAGGGACAGGTGAAGAGACCCAGTACTTC. It translates to CASSLLLGTGEETQYF.

The chain carries TRBV7-6 and TRBJ2-5, with 8 bases lining up with TRBD2. V lost 3 bases, J lost 3 bases, and 12 bases stayed unmatched. The CDR3 extends over 17 amino acids. Germline V CDR1 and CDR2: SGHVS, FNYEAQ. This chain's CDR3 is CASSFRTGGAGKETQYF. The DNA of the CDR3 is TGTGCCAGCAGCTTCCGAACGGGAGGGGCGGGCAAAGAGACCCAGTACTTC.

The V and J genes are TRBV7-9 and TRBJ1-5; 8 bases are shared with TRBD1. Germline trimming cut 2 bases from V and 0 bases from J; bases unmatched to any gene: 6. The germline CDR1 and CDR2 sequences are SEHNR and FQNEAQ (reference sequence). CDR3 length: 17 residues. CDR3 region: CASSLTGGPYSNQPQHF. The DNA of the CDR3 is TGTGCCAGCAGCTTAACAGGGGGTCCATATAGCAATCAGCCCCAGCATTTT. Drawing the rest from reference TRBV7-9 and TRBJ1-5, the complete variable domain is DTGVSQNPRHKITKRGQNVTFRCDPISEHNRLYWYRQTLGQGPEFLTYFQNEAQLEKSRLLSDRFSAERPKGSFSTLEIQRTEQGDSAMYLCASSLTGGPYSNQPQHFGDGTRLSIL.